This TCR beta chain comes out of a study of cytomegalovirus exposure and HLA in healthy donors. Study results and limitations: Association of 16,951 TCR beta sequences with HLA alleles was found at 0.05 false discovery rate in a later analysis. A later analysis found TCR association rates differed by HLA locus, highest for DRB1 and lowest for HLA-C.

Regarding this clone: The antigen is undetermined.

Germline values: CDR1 WNHNN, CDR2 SYGVQD (reference sequence). The CDR3 has 14 amino acids. The junction had 3 bases not matched to a gene; V was cut back by 6 bases and J by 0 bases. The PCR employed 60 Vbeta primers together with 13 Jbeta primers. Sequencing used immunoSEQ multiplex PCR; TCRdb keeps in-frame clones, though not all of them. The data hold 70,000 to 95,000 clones, with roughly 80% observed a single time. This receptor was taken from a middle-aged man in good health and CMV-seronegative. The chain is built from TRBV10-1 and TRBJ2-5; 8 bases are a match to TRBD1. Sequencing was carried out using PBMCs. In DNA, the CDR3 is TGCGCCAGCAGCTCGGACAGGGACCAAGAGACCCAGTACTTC. Translated, it gives CASSSDRDQETQYF.